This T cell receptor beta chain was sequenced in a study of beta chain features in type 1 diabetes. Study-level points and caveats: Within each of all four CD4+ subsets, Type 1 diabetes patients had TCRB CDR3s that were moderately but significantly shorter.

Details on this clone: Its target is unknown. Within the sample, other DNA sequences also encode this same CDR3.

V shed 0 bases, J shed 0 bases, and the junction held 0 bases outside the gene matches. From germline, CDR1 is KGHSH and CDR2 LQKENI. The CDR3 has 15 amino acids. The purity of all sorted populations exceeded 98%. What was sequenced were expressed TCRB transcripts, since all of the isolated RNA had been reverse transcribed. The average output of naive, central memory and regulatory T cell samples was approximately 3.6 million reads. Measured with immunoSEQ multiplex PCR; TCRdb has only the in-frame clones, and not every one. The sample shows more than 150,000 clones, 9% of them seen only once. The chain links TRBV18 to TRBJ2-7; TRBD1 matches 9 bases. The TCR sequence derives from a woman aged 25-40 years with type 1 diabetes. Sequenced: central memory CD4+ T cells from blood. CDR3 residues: CASSPPDRGSYEQYF. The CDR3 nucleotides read TGTGCCAGCTCACCACCGGACAGGGGCTCCTACGAGCAGTACTTC.